The 17 T cell receptor beta chains in this list originate from one sample, sequenced in a study of cytomegalovirus exposure and HLA in healthy donors. The PCR made use of 60 Vbeta and 13 Jbeta primers. The protocol was immunoSEQ multiplex PCR, while the TCRdb copy is restricted to in-frame clones and leaves out a portion. Of approximately 180,000 clones listed, around 80% are singletons. The sample consisted of PBMCs. Every receptor here comes from a woman in her fifties or sixties in good health and CMV-seropositive.

CDR3 region: CASSPPASAHEQYF. CDR3 in DNA: TGTGCCAGCAGCCCCCCTGCAAGCGCCCACGAGCAGTACTTC. The chain uses TRBV11-2 and TRBJ2-7; D remains ambiguous. CDR1 is SGHAT, CDR2 FQNNGV, per germline. Trimming cost V 5 bases and J 5 bases, with 16 bases left between them. CDR3 length equals 14 residues.

The rearrangement uses TRBV5-1 and TRBJ2-1; TRBD2 agrees at 10 bases. CDR1 is SGHRS, CDR2 YFSETQ, per germline. CDR3 length: 16 amino acids. With V trimmed by 4 bases and J by 4 bases, 8 bases remained unmatched. For the CDR3, the DNA is TGCGCCAGCAGCGCGTTAGCGGGAGGAGAGTACAATGAGCAGTTCTTC. It codes for CASSALAGGEYNEQFF.

The table lists this clone with a few counts. V gene TRBV5-1 combines with J gene TRBJ2-4; 9 bases are a match to TRBD2. There are 17 residues in the CDR3. CDR1 is SGHRS, CDR2 YFSETQ, per germline. The ends lost 2 bases at V and 0 bases at J; junction bases unmatched: 6. The CDR3 loop reads CASSFGTSSLAKNIQYF. CDR3 sequence (DNA): TGCGCCAGCAGCTTCGGGACTAGCTCCCTAGCCAAAAACATTCAGTACTTC.

This clone came up once. The rearrangement joins TRBV25-1 to TRBJ2-3, with unresolved D. V was pared by 1 base and J by 4 bases, with 9 bases between. The CDR3 sequence is 14 residues long. The V gene's germline CDR1 is MGHDK and CDR2 SYGVNS. CDR3 sequence (DNA): TGTGCCAGCAGTGAATCCCAGGTTTCAGATACGCAGTATTTT. It translates to CASSESQVSDTQYF.

The chain employs TRBV7-3 and TRBJ1-2; TRBD1 matches 10 bases. The V segment lost 5 bases and the J segment 7 bases; nucleotides outside the gene matches: 7. CDR3 length: 14 amino acids. CDR1 is SGHTA, CDR2 FQGTGA, per germline. The DNA for the CDR3 is TGTGCCAGCAGCCCGGGGACAGGGGCGGGTGGCTACACCTTC. Its protein is CASSPGTGAGGYTF.

The rearrangement links TRBV6-6 to TRBJ1-6, with 9 bases lining up with TRBD1. The length of the CDR3 is 13 residues. CDR1 and CDR2 (germline): MNHNY, SVGAGI (reference sequence). V gave up 5 bases and J gave up 15 bases; unmatched junction bases: 8. CDR3 DNA: TGTGCCAGCAGTCAAGTGCCGGGACAGGGCCTCCACTTT. Residues: CASSQVPGQGLHF.

With respect to this clone: Its ends do not fully match the called genes, so a read error is possible. The rearrangement uses TRBV27 and TRBJ1-2; 8 bases match TRBD1. This CDR3 is built from 13 residues. The germline gives CDR1 MNHEY, CDR2 SMNVEV (reference sequence). CDR3 loop: CASWTGMYYGCTF. In DNA, the CDR3 is TGTGCCAGCTGGACAGGGATGTACTATGGCTGCACCTTC.

This rearrangement joins TRBV9 to TRBJ2-2, with D perhaps matching TRBD2 (6 bases). V shed 3 bases and J shed 0 bases, with 9 bases lying between them. This CDR3 contains 15 residues. Germline CDR1 and CDR2: SGDLS and YYNGEE. The DNA for the CDR3 is TGTGCCAGCAGCGGGGGACTTACGAACACCGGGGAGCTGTTTTTT. The encoded protein is CASSGGLTNTGELFF.

The V and J genes are TRBV18 and TRBJ1-4; D is perhaps TRBD1 (5 bases). V gave up 0 bases and J gave up 7 bases, with 12 bases separating them. In germline, CDR1 is KGHSH, CDR2 LQKENI. The CDR3 runs to 15 residues. The CDR3: CASSPPGAEGEKLFF. DNA of the CDR3: TGTGCCAGCTCACCACCAGGGGCGGAGGGTGAAAAACTGTTTTTT.

The V call is TRBV6-1, the J call TRBJ1-1, with 8 bases fitting TRBD1. Germline V CDR1 and CDR2: MNHNS, SASEGT. The CDR3 extends over 13 amino acids. V shed 6 bases and J 4 bases; nucleotides not matched to a gene: 4. The CDR3 DNA reads TGTGCCAGCAGGGACAGGGCCGCCACTGAAGCTTTCTTT. This encodes CASRDRAATEAFF.

The J gene is TRBJ2-7, the V gene TRBV30, with D tentatively TRBD2 (6 bases). Trimming removed 0 bases at V and 3 bases at J, with 24 bases between. This CDR3 spans 18 amino acids. The V gene's germline CDR1 is GTSNPN and CDR2 SVGIG (reference sequence). CDR3 coding DNA: TGTGCCTGGAGTGTATCCCTAAGATCGGGCGGAGGGGTCTACGAGCAGTACTTC. Translation gives CAWSVSLRSGGGVYEQYF.

This chain links TRBV27 with TRBJ1-6; 9 nucleotides align to TRBD1. From germline, CDR1 is MNHEY and CDR2 SMNVEV (reference sequence). Trimming took 6 bases from V and 6 from J; bases not matched to a gene: 3. The CDR3 consists of 14 residues. The CDR3: CASRWDRANSPLHF. The CDR3 DNA sequence: TGTGCCAGCAGGTGGGACAGGGCTAATTCACCCCTCCACTTT.

In regard to this clone: One end of the junction varies from germline; a read error may be responsible. The J gene is TRBJ2-1, the V gene TRBV30, with D perhaps being TRBD1 or TRBD2 (5 bases each). The germline V gene encodes CDR1 GTSNPN and CDR2 SVGIG (reference sequence). The CDR3 is 13 amino acids. CDR3: CVWGDSFNNEQFF. The CDR3 DNA reads TGTGTCTGGGGAGACAGTTTCAACAATGAGCAGTTCTTC.

This chain uses TRBV7-3 with TRBJ2-1, with D possibly being TRBD2 (5 bases). The CDR3 totals 16 residues. From germline, CDR1 is SGHTA and CDR2 FQGTGA. Trimming removed 2 bases at V and 0 bases at J, with 11 bases between. The CDR3 DNA is TGTGCCAGCAGCTTAGCGTGGACTCTCTCCTACAATGAGCAGTTCTTC. This encodes CASSLAWTLSYNEQFF.

The J gene is TRBJ2-5, the V gene TRBV30, with 10 positions matching TRBD2. After removal of 4 bases from V and 5 bases from J, the junction contained 10 bases not matched to a gene. Germline-derived CDR1 and CDR2 are GTSNPN and SVGIG (reference sequence). This CDR3 region has 15 residues. The DNA of the CDR3 is TGTGCCTGGAAGGAAGCGGGGGGGCCTCGGGAGACCCAGTACTTC. Its protein product is CAWKEAGGPRETQYF.

The rearrangement links TRBV7-6 to TRBJ2-7; 7 nucleotides align to TRBD1. This CDR3 has 14 residues. V was pared by 1 base and J by 4 bases, with 4 bases of the junction left unmatched. The germline V gene has CDR1 SGHVS and CDR2 FNYEAQ. CDR3: CASSLGTGSYEQYF. CDR3 bases: TGTGCCAGCAGCTTAGGGACAGGATCGTACGAGCAGTACTTC.

V and J are TRBV6-5 and TRBJ2-5; D gene ambiguous. V gave up 9 bases and J gave up 5 bases, with 19 bases separating them. The CDR3 consists of 14 residues. Germline CDR1 MNHEY, CDR2 SVGAGI. The CDR3 region is CASGWYLGLETQYF. The CDR3, as DNA: TGTGCCAGTGGGTGGTACCTGGGCCTGGAGACCCAGTACTTC.